This T cell receptor beta chain was captured in a study of shared clonotypes between healthy human individuals. About the study: In total, the donors were a couple of women and a few men aged 18 to 49.

Details on this clone: Other DNA sequences of this sample code for an identical CDR3.

Using immunoSEQ multiplex PCR, the repertoire was profiled, and TCRdb retains in-frame clones only, with some absent. This table has millions of clones, under 95% appearing once. From germline, CDR1 is MNHEY and CDR2 SMNVEV (reference sequence). The CDR3 has 13 amino acids. The J segment lost 4 bases and the V segment lost 8 bases, leaving 3 bases of the junction unmatched. Selected positively for CCR7 and CD45RO-negative, naive CD8 cells excluded terminally differentiated effector memory CD45RA+ cells. The TCR comes from a man aged 18 to 30 in good health. Some clones in this sample may be carry-over from other donors' samples. Sequencing was performed on naive CD8+ T cells from PBMCs. This chain links TRBV27 with TRBJ2-3, with 10 bases lining up with TRBD1. The chain's CDR3 is CASRDRGADTQYF. In DNA form, the CDR3 reads TGTGCCAGCCGGGACAGGGGAGCAGATACGCAGTATTTT.